This TCR beta chain is drawn from a study of blood T cell repertoires in COVID-19. Looking at the study overall: There were acute and convalescent COVID-19 samples, and they came from the United States, Italy and Spain. The cDNA or gDNA used as material had been derived from T cells, B-cell-depleted T cells, or PBMCs.

Under the authors' procedure: Reference gene primer amplification gave nucleated cell count estimates. Measured with immunoSEQ multiplex PCR; TCRdb has only the in-frame clones, and not every one. V and J calls and clone size follow that table, whereas D and trimming were derived from the DNA. The profile covers roughly 260,000 clones, with 87% appearing a single time and over 2% taken by the ten largest. CDR1 and CDR2 (germline): MNHEY, SVGAGI. This CDR3 contains 15 residues. Losses at the gene ends were 2 bases for V and 5 bases for J; bases not matched to a gene: 5. The count of this clone is one. This TCR came from a woman aged 50 to 60 with acute or convalescent COVID-19. The V gene is TRBV6-5, the J gene TRBJ2-7, with 11 bases that match TRBD2. Sequencing was carried out using peripheral blood. CDR3 nucleotides: TGTGCCAGCAGTTACCGGCTAGCGGGAGGTCACGAGCAGTACTTC. The encoded protein is CASSYRLAGGHEQYF.